The present entry profiles one T cell receptor beta chain with its context. Its antigen remains unknown. The data stem from a study of response to subunit inactivated influenza vaccine. Broader study findings: Seasonal influenza vaccination, on each occasion, was suggested by the authors to recruit few new T cells.

Per germline, CDR1 SEHNR and CDR2 FQNEAQ (reference sequence). This CDR3 region has 15 residues. V lost 5 bases and J lost 4; bases outside the gene matches: 7. MiXCR was run by TCRdb on the RT-PCR reads, yielding one entry per CDR3 protein. The sample carries 750,000 to 850,000 distinct CDR3 sequences, 18% recorded once. The chain joins TRBV7-9 to TRBJ2-2, with 7 bases aligning to TRBD1. This sequence originates from a man in his forties or fifties who received an inactivated influenza vaccine. Sequences were derived from PBMCs from blood, sampled about 5 days after vaccination. In DNA, the CDR3 is TGTGCCAGCAGCCACAGGGGATCGGTCACCGGGGAGCTGTTTTTT. It yields the protein CASSHRGSVTGELFF.